The 7 T cell receptor beta chains below were found in one sample sequenced in a study of beta chain features in type 1 diabetes. Expressed TCRB transcripts were sequenced because the entire RNA isolate underwent reverse transcription. Libraries were prepared by immunoSEQ multiplex PCR; TCRdb keeps only in-frame clonotypes and omits some of them. The top ten clones hold 0.02% to 0.03% of a sample with 970,000 or so clones, roughly 16% of them seen once. Sequencing was carried out using naive CD4+ T cells from blood. These receptors were collected from a woman younger than 30 in good health.

This clone showed up just a few times. V and J are TRBV6-1 and TRBJ2-7; TRBD1 matches at 9 bases. CDR1 and CDR2 (germline): MNHNS, SASEGT. J was trimmed by 4 bases and V by 0 bases; bases with no gene match: 7. The CDR3 runs 16 residues. The CDR3 DNA is TGTGCCAGCAGTGAAGCGGCCGGGACAGGGTCATACGAGCAGTACTTC. Translation gives CASSEAAGTGSYEQYF.

The rearrangement joins TRBV5-5 to TRBJ1-2; possible D gene TRBD1, 5 bases. CDR3 size: 14 residues. With 2 bases removed from V and 4 bases from J, the gap between germline ends came to 12 bases. Looked up from germline, CDR1 is SGHKS and CDR2 is YYEKEE (reference sequence). The DNA for the CDR3 is TGTGCCAGCAGCTTCCAGGGAAGTAGCTATGGCTACACCTTC. The encoded protein is CASSFQGSSYGYTF. Complete variable domain (other parts from reference TRBV5-5 and TRBJ1-2): DAGVTQSPTHLIKTRGQQVTLRCSPISGHKSVSWYQQVLGQGPQFIFQYYEKEERGRGNFPDRFSARQFPNYSSELNVNALLLGDSALYLCASSFQGSSYGYTFGSGTRLTVV.

This clone was seen a handful of times. This rearrangement joins TRBV5-4 to TRBJ2-3, with D uncertain. Per germline, CDR1 SGHNT and CDR2 YYREEE (reference sequence). This CDR3 is 13 amino acids long. V lost 0 bases to trimming and J lost 4 bases, with 6 bases between them. CDR3 sequence: CASSLARSDTQYF. As DNA, the CDR3 is TGTGCCAGCAGCTTGGCCCGGTCAGATACGCAGTATTTT.

This clone was observed a handful of times. The chain employs TRBV28 and TRBJ2-1; perhaps D is TRBD1 or TRBD2 (5 bases each). The CDR3 runs to 16 residues. V shed 5 bases and J shed 10 bases, with 24 bases lying between them. Germline-derived CDR1 and CDR2 are MDHEN and SYDVKM. The CDR3 reads CASSGSALRELIEQFF. The CDR3 DNA follows: TGTGCCAGCAGTGGTAGCGCCCTCAGGGAGCTCATCGAGCAGTTCTTC.

The sample holds a few counts of this clone. Relative to the germline gene, one junction end is altered; a read error may explain this. The chain carries TRBV27 and TRBJ2-3; TRBD1 agrees at 11 bases. The length of the CDR3 is 13 residues. Germline V gene sequence: CDR1 MNHEY, CDR2 SMNVEV (reference sequence). The CDR3 loop reads CASSFRTGGQGHF. DNA for the CDR3: TGTGCCAGCAGTTTTAGGACAGGGGGCCAGGGTCATTTT.

This clone was detected a few times. V and J are TRBV5-1 and TRBJ2-3; TRBD2 aligns across 15 bases. Germline lookup yields CDR1 SGHRS and CDR2 YFSETQ. This CDR3 has 19 amino acids. Trimming took 6 bases from V and 8 from J; bases not matched to a gene: 19. The CDR3 sequence: CASTYGTSGRPGRWTTQYF. CDR3 nucleotide sequence: TGCGCCAGCACCTATGGGACTAGCGGGAGGCCCGGTCGTTGGACTACGCAGTATTTT.

This clone was seen only a few times. The genes are TRBV25-1 and TRBJ2-3; D tentatively fits TRBD1 or TRBD2 (5 bases each). V was pared by 8 bases and J by 1 base, with 25 bases between. This CDR3 comprises 18 residues. Germline V gene sequence: CDR1 MGHDK, CDR2 SYGVNS. In nucleotides, the CDR3 is TGTGCCAGCGAAAAAGGCCGCAGAGGGGAAGCGGGCACAGATACGCAGTATTTT. Its translation is CASEKGRRGEAGTDTQYF.